The rows below give T cell receptor beta chains drawn from one sample of a study of cytomegalovirus exposure and HLA in healthy donors. Profiling relied on immunoSEQ multiplex PCR, and the TCRdb table lists in-frame clones only, not all of them. Among some 250,000 clones, nearly 90% were seen once, and the ten largest hold under 0.4%. The sample consisted of PBMCs. Every receptor here comes from a woman aged 18-30 years in good health and CMV-seronegative. Both conserved end residues are part of each CDR3. A D gene is named only where the DNA matches it firmly. Part of the rows lack a size; the others show once, few, many or a class for expanded clones.

v_gene,j_gene,d_gene,abundance,CDR3nt,CDR3aa
TRBV5-1,TRBJ2-2,-,-,TGCGCCAGCAGCTTGGCGGGCGGGGTCGACACCGGGGAGCTGTTTTTT,CASSLAGGVDTGELFF
TRBV29-1,TRBJ1-3,-,-,TGCAGCGTTCGACAACTGACAAGCTCTGGAAACACCATATATTTT,CSVRQLTSSGNTIYF
TRBV30,TRBJ1-2,-,-,TGTGCCTGGGGCGGTGGGGAGCGGCGGGCCTATGGCTACACCTTC,CAWGGGERRAYGYTF
TRBV29-1,TRBJ2-3,-,-,TGCAGCGTTGAAGCGGAGGGGTTAAGCACAGATACGCAGTATTTT,CSVEAEGLSTDTQYF
TRBV6-1,TRBJ1-5,-,-,TGTGCCAGCAGTCCCAGATCGGGATACAATCAGCCCCAGCATTTT,CASSPRSGYNQPQHF
TRBV6-6,TRBJ1-6,TRBD1,few,TGTGCCAGCAGTTACTCAGTTGACAGGGCGAATTCACCCCTCCACTTT,CASSYSVDRANSPLHF
TRBV28,TRBJ2-7,-,-,TGTGCCAGCAGTCTCAGCTCCTACGAGCAGTACTTC,CASSLSSYEQYF
TRBV5-4,TRBJ1-4,-,-,TGTGCCAGCAGCCTACAGGATACTGAAAAACTGTTTTTT,CASSLQDTEKLFF
TRBV11-1,TRBJ1-6,-,-,TGTGCCAGCAGCTCCATATGGGACACTTATTCACCCCTCCACTTT,CASSSIWDTYSPLHF
TRBV6-5,TRBJ2-1,TRBD1,-,TGTGCCAGCAGTTACCGGGACAGAGCGGTCGATGAGCAGTTCTTC,CASSYRDRAVDEQFF
TRBV11-2,TRBJ2-5,TRBD2,few,TGTGCCAGCAGCGTACTAGCGGGGGGGCCCCAAGAGACCCAGTACTTC,CASSVLAGGPQETQYF
TRBV29-1,TRBJ1-4,-,-,TGCAGCGTTCCCGGGGTTAATGATGAAAAACTGTTTTTT,CSVPGVNDEKLFF
TRBV19,TRBJ2-1,-,-,TGTGCCAGCACAGGGTACAATGAGCAGTTCTTC,CASTGYNEQFF
TRBV27,TRBJ2-6,-,-,TGTGCCAGCAGAGGACTGAGCTCTGGGGCCAACGTCCTGACTTTC,CASRGLSSGANVLTF
TRBV4-1,TRBJ2-7,-,-,TGCGCCAGCAGCCAAGACAACCCCCGTAGCTCCTACGAGCAGTACTTC,CASSQDNPRSSYEQYF
TRBV10-1,TRBJ2-1,TRBD2,-,TGCGCCAGCAGTGACGGGGGGTACCTCTCTGATGAGCAGTTCTTC,CASSDGGYLSDEQFF
TRBV5-6,TRBJ2-1,-,-,TGTGCCAGCAGCTTCAAGGTGGGGGGGCTCCGTTACAATGAGCAGTTCTTC,CASSFKVGGLRYNEQFF
TRBV28,TRBJ1-4,-,-,TGTGCCAGCAGGCAGACAGGAGCCAATGAAAAACTGTTTTTT,CASRQTGANEKLFF
TRBV5-6,TRBJ1-5,TRBD1,-,TGTGCCAGCAGCTTCGACAGGGACAATCAGCCCCAGCATTTT,CASSFDRDNQPQHF
TRBV6-5,TRBJ2-1,-,-,TGTGCCAGCAGTTTAGGGCAGGGTCCCTACAATGAGCAGTTCTTC,CASSLGQGPYNEQFF
TRBV2,TRBJ1-3,-,-,TGTGCCAGCAGTGAGGCTGGGGCAGCCATCTCTGGAAACACCATATATTTT,CASSEAGAAISGNTIYF
TRBV5-1,TRBJ1-5,TRBD1,-,TGCGCCAGCAGCTTGCTTGGGACAGGCAATCAGCCCCAGCATTTT,CASSLLGTGNQPQHF
TRBV5-1,TRBJ2-7,TRBD1,-,TGCGCCAGCAACTCCCTCTCCGGGACAGGGGGCTTCGGAGCCTACGAGCAGTACTTC,CASNSLSGTGGFGAYEQYF
TRBV28,TRBJ1-5,-,-,TGTGCCAGCATTCGACGAGGCGGGAGCAATCAGCCCCAGCATTTT,CASIRRGGSNQPQHF
TRBV9,TRBJ1-2,-,-,TGTGCCAGCAGGTCTACCGGGAGCTATGGCTACACCTTC,CASRSTGSYGYTF
TRBV6-1,TRBJ2-7,TRBD1,-,TGTGCCAGCAGTGAAGGCCAGGGGGCGCGGAACGAGCAGTACTTC,CASSEGQGARNEQYF
TRBV2,TRBJ2-1,TRBD2,-,TGTGCCAGGGATCTAGCGGGGGCCCACAATGAGCAGTTCTTC,CARDLAGAHNEQFF
TRBV19,TRBJ2-5,-,-,TGTGCCAGTAGGGATAGCGCTCAAGAGACCCAGTACTTC,CASRDSAQETQYF
TRBV4-3,TRBJ2-7,-,-,TGCGCCAGCAGCCAAGATCGTTCCGGGACAGCGGGCGTGGGAGAGCAGTACTTC,CASSQDRSGTAGVGEQYF
TRBV6-1,TRBJ2-1,TRBD1,-,TGTGCCAGCAGTGAAGGGGACAGGGGAAACAATGAGCAGTTCTTC,CASSEGDRGNNEQFF
TRBV4-1,TRBJ2-1,-,once,TGCGCCAGCAGCCAGCTACAGGGACATGAGCAGTTCTTC,CASSQLQGHEQFF
TRBV6-5,TRBJ1-1,-,-,TGTGCCAGCAGTTCTGGCGCAGGGGCCTTGAACACTGAAGCTTTCTTT,CASSSGAGALNTEAFF
TRBV14,TRBJ2-3,-,-,TGTGCCAGCAGCCAAGATGTCGGGGTTGATACGCAGTATTTT,CASSQDVGVDTQYF
TRBV29-1,TRBJ1-4,TRBD1,-,TGCAGCGTTGTGGTGACAGGGATACAAAAACTGTTTTTT,CSVVVTGIQKLFF
TRBV2,TRBJ2-1,TRBD2,-,TGTGCCAGCAGTGATATCGGGGGGAGTAGCTCCTACAATGAGCAGTTCTTC,CASSDIGGSSSYNEQFF
TRBV2,TRBJ2-5,TRBD1,-,TGTGCCACCTGGACAGGGAGGGAGACCCAGTACTTC,CATWTGRETQYF
TRBV4-1,TRBJ2-2,TRBD2,-,TGCGCCAGCAGCCAAGCGGGGGGGCGAAACACCGGGGAGCTGTTTTTT,CASSQAGGRNTGELFF
TRBV6-1,TRBJ2-1,-,-,TGTGCCAGCAGTGAGGGCAGGGAGGCTGAGCAGTTCTTC,CASSEGREAEQFF
TRBV2,TRBJ1-2,-,-,TGTGCCAGCAGTGGGGGCCTTAGGACAGCATCCAACTATGGCTACACCTTC,CASSGGLRTASNYGYTF
TRBV4-3,TRBJ1-4,-,-,TGCGCCAGCAGCCAAGTCTTGGTTCGAGGGTTGGGAACTAATGAAAAACTGTTTTTT,CASSQVLVRGLGTNEKLFF
TRBV11-2,TRBJ1-1,-,once,TGTGCCAGCACCCTTTACACTGAAGCTTTCTTT,CASTLYTEAFF
TRBV7-2,TRBJ2-4,-,few,TGTGCCAGCAGCCCCCGGGGGTCCCGAGGAAACATTCAGTACTTC,CASSPRGSRGNIQYF
TRBV5-1,TRBJ1-3,TRBD1,-,TGCGCCAGCAGCCCACAGGGGGGTGGAAACACCATATATTTT,CASSPQGGGNTIYF
TRBV5-6,TRBJ2-1,TRBD1,-,TGTGCCAGCAGCCTTGGACAGGGACCGGTTTTGGATGAGCAGTTCTTC,CASSLGQGPVLDEQFF
TRBV6-5,TRBJ1-6,TRBD1,-,TGTGCCAGCAGTTACGACAGGGCAAGGCGTTTTTCACCCCTCCACTTT,CASSYDRARRFSPLHF
TRBV15,TRBJ2-1,-,-,TGTGCCACCAGCAGAGTGGGGGCCAATGAGCAGTTCTTC,CATSRVGANEQFF
TRBV7-9,TRBJ2-1,TRBD2,-,TGTGCCAGCAGCCTAGGGAGGGAAGACACAATGGGGCAGTTCTTC,CASSLGREDTMGQFF
TRBV28,TRBJ1-4,TRBD1,-,TGTGCCAGCAGTTTCGTGGCAGGGACAGGGGCACTGTTTTTT,CASSFVAGTGALFF
TRBV29-1,TRBJ1-5,TRBD1,-,TGCAGCGTCGGGGACAGGGGTGATCAGCCCCAGCATTTT,CSVGDRGDQPQHF
TRBV5-5,TRBJ1-5,TRBD1,-,TGTGCCAGCAGCGCCGGACAGGCAACGGATAGCAATCAGCCCCAGCATTTT,CASSAGQATDSNQPQHF
TRBV4-1,TRBJ1-5,TRBD1,-,TGCGCCAGCAGCCCCCGGGACAGGTCTAATCAGCCCCAGCATTTT,CASSPRDRSNQPQHF